This T cell receptor beta chain emerged from a study of cytomegalovirus exposure and HLA in healthy donors. Of note for this clone: Its antigen is not identified.

Findings of the study overall: When analyzed later, a missense DCLRE1C variant was found to be linked to TCR beta V- and J-gene trimming.

Likely unrecorded immune exposures existed in these nominally healthy donors. The germline V and J ends were trimmed by 6 bases and 2 bases, with 13 bases remaining between them. The CDR3 contains 14 residues. CDR1 is SQVTM, CDR2 ANQGSEA, per germline. The PCR had 60 Vbeta and 13 Jbeta primers. Clones were sequenced by immunoSEQ multiplex PCR, and TCRdb holds only the in-frame ones, with some missing. This sample's clone table lists some 110,000 clones. The chain employs TRBV29-1 and TRBJ2-2; tentatively, D is TRBD1 (5 bases). This clonotype was sampled from a man between 18 and 29 years old in good health and CMV-seronegative. Sequenced sample: PBMCs. CDR3: CSVGPSRNTGELFF. CDR3 nucleotide sequence: TGCAGCGTGGGGCCGAGCCGCAACACCGGGGAGCTGTTTTTT.